This T cell receptor (beta chain) was captured in a study of blood T cell repertoires in COVID-19. Study-level background: Sites in the United States, Italy and Spain provided acute and convalescent COVID-19 samples.

CDR1 and CDR2 (germline): SGHRS, YFSETQ. CDR3 length equals 16 residues. V dropped 1 base and J dropped 0 bases, with 12 bases sitting between them. Clones were read by immunoSEQ multiplex PCR, and TCRdb kept only the in-frame ones, dropping some. Of 280,000 or so clones listed, nearly 90% are singletons. Cohorts were determined from participant-reported clinical history. The source material was PBMCs or T cells enriched from blood (not recorded which). This clonotype originated in a woman between 50 and 59 years old who had been exposed to COVID-19. The chain links TRBV5-1 to TRBJ2-3; possibly TRBD2 for D (7 bases). Here the CDR3 reads CASSLIGGGSTDTQYF. The DNA for the CDR3 is TGCGCCAGCAGCTTGATCGGCGGGGGCAGCACAGATACGCAGTATTTT.